The T cell receptor (beta chain) under discussion was sequenced for a study of T cells after yellow fever vaccination. Study observations and caveats: Abundant clonotypes from the bulk population could have been carried over as contaminants into FACS-sorted repertoires.

Trimming cost V 0 bases and J 0 bases, with 9 bases left between them. The V gene's germline CDR1 is SGHTA and CDR2 FQGTGA. This CDR3 is built from 16 residues. From the 5' RACE reads, TCRdb called clonotypes with MiXCR, one entry per CDR3 protein. The sample includes under 700,000 distinct CDR3 sequences, approximately 16% of them seen just once. This clonotype has just a few counts. No antigen is known for it. The TCR originated in a young man who received the YFV17D yellow fever vaccine. The rearrangement uses TRBV7-3 and TRBJ1-3; D gene ambiguous. Material: PBMCs, obtained 4 to 5 days after the first yellow fever vaccination. CDR3 sequence reads: CASSLTSTNSGNTIYF. The DNA of the CDR3 is TGTGCCAGCAGCTTAACGTCCACTAACTCTGGAAACACCATATATTTT.